This T cell receptor (beta chain) derives from a study of blood T cell repertoires in COVID-19 (dated by TCRdb to 2019 to 2021). General notes on the study: Collaborator samples came from the United States, Italy and Spain and covered acute and convalescent phases of COVID-19. The material from the prospective study consisted of cDNA or gDNA derived from T cells, B-cell-depleted T cells, or PBMCs. A de-identified subject ID, COVID-19 status, age in years and sex were almost always included in the sample metadata. The samples were drawn from two sources: the first 160 participants of the ongoing ImmuneRACE study, and fewer than 1,500 subjects contributed by 6 global collaborators. Subjects who had been exposed to COVID-19, were actively infected with it, or had recovered from it provided the deeply sampled blood TCRbeta repertoires that made up the dataset. HLA class I and class II types, where available, came from metadata supplied by the sample provider rather than from assay-based typing. The repertoires were released in a freely available public database intended as a resource for research on the immune response to SARS-CoV-2.

Overall study results and their limits: How much clinical and demographic metadata was included differed by source and by participant, and the metadata was provided uncurated.

Participants in the prospective study were enrolled through a virtual design, were aged 18 to 89 years, and lived in about two dozen United States geographic areas. To assign participants to cohorts, the prospective study relied on clinical history that participants themselves reported in a screening survey and a study questionnaire. ImmuneRACE Cohort 3 recovered participants were defined by two consecutive negative NP/OP PCR tests, healthcare professional clearance, or symptom resolution. Mobile phlebotomists in the prospective study collected whole blood, serum and a nasopharyngeal or oropharyngeal swab from every participant. Participants in the prospective study had the option to provide additional blood draws and questionnaires over an approximately 2-month period. Before DNA extraction, prospective study blood samples were shipped either frozen or at room temperature. TCRbeta CDR3 regions were amplified from genomic DNA by means of the immunoSEQ Assay, a bias-controlled multiplex PCR. Per the source publication's procedure: Nucleated cell counts per sample were estimated from amplification of reference gene primers within the assay. Sequence reads were collapsed and filtered to measure the absolute abundance of every unique TCRbeta CDR3 rearrangement. Productive Simpson clonality was computed per sample as the square root of Simpson's diversity index over productive rearrangements. Sourced from immuneACCESS, this table was stored by TCRdb with only in-frame sequences that have V and J called. A share of the clones is absent; for the studies checked, an unresolved V gene accounts for under half, and the remainder has no known explanation. The DNA gave D and trimming, while V, J and clone size come from that table. The sample yields approximately 300,000 clones; approximately 83% were counted once. The ten largest make up about 4.1% of the sample.

The germline V gene (reference sequence) supplies CDR1 LNHNV and CDR2 YYDKDF. For this chain, trimming is 6 bases at the V end and 7 bases at the J end, and the number of junction bases without a gene match is 8. Including the terminal cysteine and phenylalanine, the CDR3 comprises 13 residues. The sequence is cut down to CDR3 DNA, 39 bases in frame from base 1. In regard to this clone: Its antigen is currently not known. Base qualities are missing; no much larger clone stands one base away.

The sequenced sample was PBMCs or T cells enriched from blood (not recorded which). This clonotype originated in a woman under 40 who had recovered from COVID-19. The V and J genes are TRBV15 and TRBJ1-2; 7 bases in between match TRBD1. CDR3 region: CATREQGEGGYTF. The DNA is TGTGCCACCAGGGAGCAGGGGGAAGGTGGCTACACCTTC. The full variable domain, with segments outside the CDR3 supplied by the reference TRBV15 and TRBJ1-2 proteins, appears as DAMVIQNPRYQVTQFGKPVTLSCSQTLNHNVMYWYQQKSSQAPKLLFHYYDKDFNNEADTPDNFQSRRPNTSFCFLDIRSPGLGDTAMYLCATREQGEGGYTFGSGTRLTVV.